These 25 T cell receptor beta chains were sequenced from one sample in a study of CD4 and CD8 cells across lung adenocarcinoma regions. TCRdb called the PCR reads again in MiXCR, with one record for every CDR3 protein. The sample holds around 5,100 distinct CDR3 sequences, almost 50% seen once. The sequenced sample was CD8+ T cells from the margin of a lung tumor. These receptors came from a male donor with lung adenocarcinoma. The CD4 and CD8 labels of this study may be unreliable.

This clonotype was counted at least ten times. The chain employs TRBV6-1 and TRBJ2-3, with a weak D call TRBD1 (5 bases). V shed 2 bases and J shed 10 bases, with 13 bases lying between them. Germline CDR1 MNHNS, CDR2 SASEGT. The CDR3 has 13 residues. The CDR3 reads CASSEMGQVAQYF. As DNA, the CDR3 is TGTGCCAGCAGTGAAATGGGGCAGGTGGCGCAGTATTTT.

The chain employs TRBV27 and TRBJ2-7, with TRBD2 as a possible D gene (7 bases). Near its end, the DNA agrees better with TRBJ2-5, so the J call may be wrong. The germline V gene has CDR1 MNHEY and CDR2 SMNVEV (reference sequence). The CDR3 totals 14 residues. The CDR3 DNA sequence: TGTGCCAGCAGTCAGGGGAGGGGAGCGGAGACCCAGTACTTC. Amino acids: CASSQGRGAETQYF.

The chain links TRBV4-1 to TRBJ1-6; a possible D gene is TRBD1 (5 bases). Germline V gene data show CDR1 as MGHRA and CDR2 as YSYEKL. The V end lost 0 bases, the J end lost 4 bases, and 16 bases lay between the germline ends. The CDR3 loop spans 18 amino acids. CDR3: CASSQELSTATYNSPLHF. The DNA for the CDR3 is TGCGCCAGCAGCCAAGAACTCTCGACAGCAACTTATAATTCACCCCTCCACTTT.

This clonotype appeared many times. The chain combines TRBV6-5 with TRBJ2-5; 9 bases match TRBD2. Gene TRBJ2-7 matches the end of the DNA better, so the J call may be wrong. The CDR3 sequence is 16 residues long. The germline V gene encodes CDR1 MNHEY and CDR2 SVGAGI. CDR3 DNA: TGTGCCAGCAGTTACTCTCCTAGCGGGATTGCTTACGAGCAGTACTTC. Residues: CASSYSPSGIAYEQYF.

On this clonotype itself: An end of the junction does not agree with germline; a read error may underlie this. The chain couples TRBV7-2 to TRBJ1-6; D may be TRBD1 (6 bases). Germline V gives CDR1 SGHTA, CDR2 FQGNSA. There are 16 residues in the CDR3. CDR3 DNA sequence: TGTGCCAGCAGCTTATGCCCTAGCGGGGGGCCATGGGAGCAGTACTTT. Protein: CASSLCPSGGPWEQYF.

This clonotype was seen ten or more times. V is TRBV4-1 and J is TRBJ2-5, with TRBD2 as a possible D gene (6 bases). Germline V gene lookup returns CDR1 MGHRA and CDR2 YSYEKL. The CDR3 runs 15 residues. Trimming pared 3 bases from V and 4 bases from J, leaving 15 bases between. The CDR3 nucleotides read TGCGCCAGCAGCCAGGTAACGAGAGCGGGAGAGACCCAGTACTTC. Its protein product is CASSQVTRAGETQYF.

The V gene is TRBV6-5, the J gene TRBJ2-2, with 7 bases lining up with TRBD2. V lost 2 bases, J lost 5 bases, and 14 bases stayed unmatched. This CDR3 spans 18 amino acids. Germline V lookup: CDR1 MNHEY, CDR2 SVGAGI. In DNA form, the CDR3 reads TGTGCCAGCAGTTACCTAAAACGGGGGAGGGGAGGTACCGGGGAGCTGTTTTTT. This sequence encodes CASSYLKRGRGGTGELFF.

V usage is TRBV6-1 and J usage is TRBJ2-1; 7 bases match TRBD1. The CDR3 loop spans 16 amino acids. Unmatched junction bases numbered 9, after V lost 3 bases and J lost 4 bases. CDR1 and CDR2 from the germline V gene are MNHNS and SASEGT. The CDR3 is CASSDYGTVTYNEQFF. Here the CDR3 DNA reads TGTGCCAGCAGTGATTATGGGACAGTCACTTACAATGAGCAGTTCTTC.

Many counts were recorded for this clonotype. V and J are TRBV10-1 and TRBJ2-1; 7 bases map to TRBD2. The DNA end is a closer match to TRBJ2-5, so the J assignment may be wrong. This CDR3 is 15 amino acids long. Germline CDR1 is WNHNN and CDR2 is SYGVQD (reference sequence). CDR3 protein: CASSPSGGDGETQYF. The CDR3 coding sequence is TGCGCCAGCAGTCCTTCGGGGGGTGATGGAGAGACCCAGTACTTC.

The rearrangement uses TRBV10-1 and TRBJ2-5; D possibly corresponds to TRBD2 (5 bases). The end of the DNA aligns better with TRBJ2-7, so the J call may be wrong. Germline CDR1 and CDR2: WNHNN and SYGVQD (reference sequence). The CDR3 loop spans 12 amino acids. The CDR3 DNA is TGCGCCAGCAGTGATCGGGGCTACGAGCAGTACTTC. The encoded protein is CASSDRGYEQYF.

Of note for this clonotype: At one end the junction does not follow the germline gene, possibly because of a read error. The chain employs TRBV6-1 and TRBJ2-2, with 14 bases that match TRBD2. The CDR3 is 16 amino acids. Per germline, CDR1 MNHNS and CDR2 SASEGT. CDR3 sequence reads: CASGEAGLAGAGELFF. The CDR3, as DNA: TGTGCCAGCGGTGAAGCGGGACTAGCGGGAGCCGGGGAGCTGTTTTTT.

This clonotype has a count of ten or more. V and J are TRBV6-2 or TRBV6-3 and TRBJ2-1; D might be TRBD1 (5 bases). CDR1 MNHEY and CDR2 SVGEGT come from the germline V gene. V lost 8 bases to trimming and J lost 1 base, with 15 bases between them. The CDR3 covers 15 residues. CDR3 nucleotide sequence: TGTGCCAGCGGACAACTATCTAAGTCCTACAATGAGCAGTTCTTC. Its translation: CASGQLSKSYNEQFF.

This clonotype was seen ten or more times. CDR3 protein: CASSTTGVSPLHF. DNA of the CDR3: TGTGCCAGCAGTACGACAGGGGTTTCACCCCTCCACTTT. The chain carries TRBV6-1 and TRBJ1-6, with TRBD1 identical over 8 bases. There are 13 residues in the CDR3. The V and J ends lost 5 bases and 9 bases, in that order; junction bases with no gene match: 3. Germline V lookup: CDR1 MNHNS, CDR2 SASEGT.

The V and J genes are TRBV6-1 and TRBJ2-7; 8 positions agree with TRBD2. The trim removed 4 bases at V and 3 bases at J, leaving 5 bases unmatched. The CDR3 consists of 14 residues. In germline, CDR1 is MNHNS, CDR2 SASEGT. CDR3 residues: CASSGVAGFYEQYF. In DNA form, the CDR3 reads TGTGCCAGCAGTGGAGTAGCGGGATTCTACGAGCAGTACTTC.

CDR3 sequence reads: CASSGLAAVHEQFF. CDR3 nucleotides: TGTGCCAGCAGTGGGCTAGCGGCGGTACATGAGCAGTTCTTC. The V and J genes are TRBV6-1 and TRBJ2-1; 7 bases are a match to TRBD2. Trimming removed 4 bases from V and 8 bases from J; junction bases left unmatched: 8. This CDR3 has 14 residues. Germline assignment: CDR1 MNHNS and CDR2 SASEGT.

This clonotype was found many times. The V call is TRBV27, the J call TRBJ2-5, with D hard to call. Germline CDR1 and CDR2: MNHEY and SMNVEV (reference sequence). This CDR3 is built from 14 residues. V lost 5 bases and J 0 bases, leaving 10 bases between the germline ends. CDR3 sequence (DNA): TGTGCCAGCAGTGGTCGGAGCTACCAAGAGACCCAGTACTTC. Amino acids: CASSGRSYQETQYF.

This sequence joins TRBV4-1 and TRBJ2-1; a possible D gene is TRBD2 (7 bases). V lost 2 bases and J lost 5, with 16 bases in between. The germline CDR1 and CDR2 sequences are MGHRA and YSYEKL. The CDR3 runs to 16 residues. CDR3 in DNA: TGCGCCAGCAGCCAAACTCGGGGGGCTGTCGACAATGAGCAGTTCTTC. Its protein product is CASSQTRGAVDNEQFF.

Turning to this clonotype: This may be a read error: a much more frequent sequence differs by one nucleotide. This chain links TRBV6-1 with TRBJ2-1, with D possibly matching TRBD2 (5 bases). The germline CDR1 and CDR2 sequences are MNHNS and SASEGT. CDR3 length: 16 residues. Trimming shortened V by 4 bases and J by 13 bases, and 26 bases separated the two germline ends. CDR3 nucleotide sequence: TGTGCCAGCAGTGGAGGAGGAAATACCATACAAGAGACCCAGTTCTTC. This sequence encodes CASSGGGNTIQETQFF.

The chain couples TRBV11-2 to TRBJ2-3; D uncertain. Germline CDR1 and CDR2: SGHAT and FQNNGV. CDR3 length: 15 residues. Trimming left V 7 bases short and J 2 bases short, with 16 bases between. The CDR3 DNA is TGTGCCAGCACCGCGACAAACTACTTCACAGATACGCAGTATTTT. Protein: CASTATNYFTDTQYF.

The chain joins TRBV6-5 to TRBJ2-5; TRBD1 is a possible D gene (6 bases). CDR3 size: 14 residues. Germline V lookup: CDR1 MNHEY, CDR2 SVGAGI. Trimming left V 2 bases short and J 2 bases short, with 9 bases between. CDR3: CASSYGGDQETQYF. DNA of the CDR3: TGTGCCAGCAGTTACGGGGGCGATCAAGAGACCCAGTACTTC.

The chain employs TRBV4-1 and TRBJ2-5; no firm D call. V shed 2 bases and J shed 0 bases, with 7 bases lying between them. CDR1 is MGHRA and CDR2 is YSYEKL in the germline V gene. The CDR3 spans 14 residues. CDR3 nucleotide sequence: TGCGCCAGCAGCCAACTCACCGACCAAGAGACCCAGTACTTC. As protein: CASSQLTDQETQYF.

The J gene is TRBJ2-3, the V gene TRBV6-1, with 7 bases identical to TRBD2. The J call may not be correct, given that the DNA end is closer to TRBJ2-7. Germline V gene sequence: CDR1 MNHNS, CDR2 SASEGT. There are 16 residues in the CDR3. In nucleotides, the CDR3 is TGTGCCAGCAGTGGGTGGGGGAGGGGCATCACAAATACGCAGTACTTC. The encoded protein is CASSGWGRGITNTQYF.

The chain recombines TRBV11-1 with TRBJ2-6; D not resolved. The V gene lost 3 bases and the J gene lost 2 bases, with 8 bases spanning the gap. The germline CDR1 and CDR2 sequences are SGHAT and FQDESV (reference sequence). The CDR3 has 15 residues. The CDR3 region is CASSFRRTGANVLTF. The CDR3 DNA follows: TGTGCCAGCAGCTTCAGGCGGACTGGGGCCAACGTCCTGACTTTC.

There are many counts of this clonotype. The V call is TRBV7-2, the J call TRBJ2-1, with TRBD1 as a possible D gene (5 bases). V gave up 7 bases and J gave up 4 bases, with 14 bases separating them. Germline loops: CDR1 SGHTA, CDR2 FQGNSA. CDR3 size: 14 residues. The CDR3 DNA reads TGTGCCAGCACGCTGGTGGGGCATTACAATGAGCAGTTCTTC. Its protein is CASTLVGHYNEQFF.

V is TRBV7-3 and J is TRBJ2-1, with D uncertain. Near its end, the DNA agrees better with TRBJ2-5, so the J call may be wrong. This CDR3 spans 14 amino acids. Germline values: CDR1 SGHTA, CDR2 FQGTGA. CDR3 sequence reads: CASSPAGVGETQYF. CDR3 nucleotides: TGTGCCAGCAGCCCCGCTGGAGTAGGGGAGACCCAGTACTTC.